This T cell receptor beta chain was identified during a study of shared T cell receptors in the human thymus. Profiling relied on immunoSEQ multiplex PCR, and the TCRdb table lists in-frame clones only, not all of them. Here the sample spans 650,000 to 950,000 clones, over 75% being singletons. Trimming removed 5 bases from V and 14 bases from J; junction bases left unmatched: 23. The germline gives CDR1 SEHNR, CDR2 FQNEAQ (reference sequence). CDR3 length: 17 amino acids. Separately, the same data were catalogued under a study of human thymus T cells. That publication notes: Resections removed during corrective heart surgery provided the thymus tissue used. Apparent skewing of V and J gene usage characterized both thymic and blood repertoires. Related reports documented highly overlapping thymic repertoires among unrelated individuals.

The V gene is TRBV7-9, the J gene TRBJ2-1, with 8 bases aligning to TRBD1. Sample: thymocytes. This clonotype was obtained from a girl less than two years old with a congenital heart defect. DNA of the CDR3: TGTGCCAGCAGCGACGATTGGTTAGGGCCAGGGGGCCGTTGGAAGTTCTTC. Encoded protein: CASSDDWLGPGGRWKFF.